These 13 T cell receptor beta chains were all obtained from the same sample, sequenced in a study of long-term antiretroviral therapy in people with HIV. The authors ran the immunoSEQ assay, v3.0, at survey level. Produced via immunoSEQ multiplex PCR; TCRdb's table is partial and in-frame only. The data show more than 20,000 clones, with roughly 80% seen just once and roughly 3.7% held by the top ten. The specimen comprised unsorted PBMCs, sampled about 4 years after starting antiretroviral therapy. The receptors shown here come from a young man with HIV.

The table lists this clone with a count of one. This chain connects TRBV5-1 to TRBJ1-5; possibly TRBD1 for D (5 bases). The germline CDR1 and CDR2 sequences are SGHRS and YFSETQ. The CDR3 runs 15 residues. Trimming stripped 0 bases from V and 3 bases from J, with 10 bases between. CDR3: CASSLGMGTNQPQHF. CDR3 in DNA: TGCGCCAGCAGCTTGGGGATGGGGACCAATCAGCCCCAGCATTTT.

The chain links TRBV6-5 to TRBJ2-5, with TRBD2 identical over 9 bases. Germline-derived CDR1 and CDR2 are MNHEY and SVGAGI. The CDR3 is 14 amino acids. V gave up 4 bases and J gave up 2 bases; unmatched junction bases: 2. This CDR3 reads CASSSRGGQETQYF. The CDR3, as DNA: TGTGCCAGCAGTTCGCGGGGGGGTCAAGAGACCCAGTACTTC.

The V call is TRBV19, the J call TRBJ1-1, with D perhaps TRBD1 (5 bases). Germline V gene sequence: CDR1 LNHDA, CDR2 SQIVND (reference sequence). Trimming stripped 5 bases from V and 7 bases from J, with 14 bases between. This CDR3 spans 13 amino acids. CDR3 residues: CASSLGQSLEAFF. The CDR3 nucleotides read TGTGCCAGTAGTTTGGGGCAGTCCCTTGAAGCTTTCTTT.

J is TRBJ1-5 and V is TRBV7-9; D ambiguous. This CDR3 region has 14 residues. V lost 5 bases to trimming and J lost 5 bases, with 13 bases between them. Germline CDR1 is SEHNR and CDR2 is FQNEAQ (reference sequence). The CDR3 is CASSPSGTHQPQHF. DNA for the CDR3: TGTGCCAGCAGCCCCTCAGGTACCCATCAGCCCCAGCATTTT.

The V call is TRBV5-5, the J call TRBJ2-1; 15 positions agree with TRBD2. CDR1 is SGHKS and CDR2 is YYEKEE in the germline V gene (reference sequence). Trimming took 4 bases from V and 5 from J; bases not matched to a gene: 10. The length of the CDR3 is 18 residues. The CDR3 DNA reads TGTGCCAGCAGCCCGGGACTAGCGGGGGGATTTGGGCACAATGAGCAGTTCTTC. Translated: CASSPGLAGGFGHNEQFF.

The chain combines TRBV6-1 with TRBJ1-6; D unclear. The ends were cut back, 3 bases at V and 12 bases at J, with 9 bases in the middle. Germline V gene lookup returns CDR1 MNHNS and CDR2 SASEGT. The CDR3 runs 12 residues. CDR3 loop: CASSEFIRPLHF. CDR3 sequence (DNA): TGTGCCAGCAGTGAGTTCATCAGACCCCTCCACTTT.

The chain employs TRBV30 and TRBJ2-6; D tentatively reads TRBD1 or TRBD2 (5 bases each). V was clipped by 2 bases and J by 1 base, with 15 bases between them. Germline CDR1 and CDR2: GTSNPN and SVGIG (reference sequence). The CDR3 consists of 17 residues. The CDR3 nucleotides read TGTGCCTGGAGTCACGCAGGGAGCTTTTCTGGGGCCAACGTCCTGACTTTC. This codes for CAWSHAGSFSGANVLTF.

The V call is TRBV5-6, the J call TRBJ2-7; 7 bases align to TRBD1. CDR1 and CDR2 (germline): SGHDT, YYEEEE. After removal of 4 bases from V and 5 bases from J, the junction contained 15 bases not matched to a gene. The length of the CDR3 is 16 residues. CDR3 residues: CASSDLQGVMGDEQYF. In nucleotides, the CDR3 is TGTGCCAGCAGCGACCTCCAGGGGGTAATGGGGGACGAGCAGTACTTC.

This chain links TRBV7-8 with TRBJ1-1; 8 bases are shared with TRBD1. V shed 4 bases and J 4 bases; nucleotides not matched to a gene: 5. Looked up from germline, CDR1 is SGHVS and CDR2 is FQNEAQ. This CDR3 is 14 amino acids long. In DNA form, the CDR3 reads TGTGCCAGCAGCTGGGACAGGAGGAGCACTGAAGCTTTCTTT. Translated: CASSWDRRSTEAFF.

J is TRBJ2-7 and V is TRBV6-5; 8 nucleotides line up with TRBD1. This CDR3 contains 14 residues. The V segment lost 2 bases and the J segment 7 bases; nucleotides outside the gene matches: 7. Germline V lookup: CDR1 MNHEY, CDR2 SVGAGI. The CDR3 DNA reads TGTGCCAGCAGTTACCGGGACAGGCGTGAAGAGCAGTACTTC. This encodes CASSYRDRREEQYF.

V gene TRBV2 combines with J gene TRBJ2-7; 7 bases match TRBD1. The length of the CDR3 is 15 residues. Germline V gene sequence: CDR1 SNHLY, CDR2 FYNNEI. Trimming at V came to 4 bases and at J to 0 bases, leaving 6 bases not matched to a gene. In DNA form, the CDR3 reads TGTGCCAGCAGTGGAAGGACAGGAGCCTCCTACGAGCAGTACGTC. This sequence encodes CASSGRTGASYEQYV.

The CDR3 DNA is TGTGCCAGCAGCTTGGGAGGGCCAGGGGTCTGGAACACCATATATTTT. Translated, it gives CASSLGGPGVWNTIYF. The chain joins TRBV5-4 to TRBJ1-3; possibly TRBD1 for D (6 bases). V gave up 0 bases and J gave up 7 bases, with 17 bases separating them. The germline V gene has CDR1 SGHNT and CDR2 YYREEE (reference sequence). This CDR3 has 16 amino acids.

J is TRBJ2-7 and V is TRBV7-9; 12 nucleotides match TRBD2. The V segment lost 5 bases and the J segment 2 bases; nucleotides outside the gene matches: 4. The CDR3 length is 15 residues. CDR1 and CDR2 (germline): SEHNR, FQNEAQ (reference sequence). The CDR3 sequence: CASSIRLAGAYEQYF. The CDR3 region has the DNA TGTGCCAGCAGCATACGACTAGCGGGGGCCTACGAGCAGTACTTC.